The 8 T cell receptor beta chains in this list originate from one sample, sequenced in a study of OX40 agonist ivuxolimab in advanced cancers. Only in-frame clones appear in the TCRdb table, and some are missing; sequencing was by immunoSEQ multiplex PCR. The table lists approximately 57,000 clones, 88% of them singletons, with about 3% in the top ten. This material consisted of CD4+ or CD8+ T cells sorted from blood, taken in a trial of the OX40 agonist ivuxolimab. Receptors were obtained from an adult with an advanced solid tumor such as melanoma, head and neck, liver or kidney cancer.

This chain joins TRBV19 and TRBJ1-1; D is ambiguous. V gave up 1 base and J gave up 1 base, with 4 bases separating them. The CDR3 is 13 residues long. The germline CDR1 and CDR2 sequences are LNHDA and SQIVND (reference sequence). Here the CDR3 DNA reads TGTGCCAGTAGTATAGTGAGGAACACTGAAGCTTTCTTT. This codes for CASSIVRNTEAFF. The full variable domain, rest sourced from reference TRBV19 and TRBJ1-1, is DGGITQSPKYLFRKEGQNVTLSCEQNLNHDAMYWYRQDPGQGLRLIYYSQIVNDFQKGDIAEGYSVSREKKESFPLTVTSAQKNPTAFYLCASSIVRNTEAFFGQGTRLTVV.

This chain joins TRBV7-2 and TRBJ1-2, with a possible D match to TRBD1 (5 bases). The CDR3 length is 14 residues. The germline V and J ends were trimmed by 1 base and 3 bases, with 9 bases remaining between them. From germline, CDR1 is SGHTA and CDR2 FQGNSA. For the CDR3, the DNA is TGTGCCAGCAGCTTAGGCCCAGGGTACTATGGCTACACCTTC. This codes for CASSLGPGYYGYTF. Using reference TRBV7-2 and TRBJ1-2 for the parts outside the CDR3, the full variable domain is GAGVSQSPSNKVTEKGKDVELRCDPISGHTALYWYRQSLGQGLEFLIYFQGNSAPDKSGLPSDRFSAERTGGSVSTLTIQRTQQEDSAVYLCASSLGPGYYGYTFGSGTRLTVV.

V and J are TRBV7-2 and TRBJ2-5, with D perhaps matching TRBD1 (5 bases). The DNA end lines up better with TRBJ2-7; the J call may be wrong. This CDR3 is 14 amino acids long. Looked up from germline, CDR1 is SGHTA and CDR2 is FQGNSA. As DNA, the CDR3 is TGTGCCAGCAGCTTAGGGCAGGGTACCTACGAGCAGTACTTC. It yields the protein CASSLGQGTYEQYF.

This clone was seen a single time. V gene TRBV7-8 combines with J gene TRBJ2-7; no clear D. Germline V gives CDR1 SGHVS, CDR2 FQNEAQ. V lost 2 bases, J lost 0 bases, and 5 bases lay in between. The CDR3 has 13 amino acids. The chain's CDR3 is CASSLPSSYEQYF. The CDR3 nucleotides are TGTGCCAGCAGCTTACCCAGCTCCTACGAGCAGTACTTC. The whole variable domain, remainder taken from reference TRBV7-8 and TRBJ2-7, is GAGVSQSPRYKVAKRGQDVALRCDPISGHVSLFWYQQALGQGPEFLTYFQNEAQLDKSGLPSDRFFAERPEGSVSTLKIQRTQQEDSAVYLCASSLPSSYEQYFGPGTRLTVT.

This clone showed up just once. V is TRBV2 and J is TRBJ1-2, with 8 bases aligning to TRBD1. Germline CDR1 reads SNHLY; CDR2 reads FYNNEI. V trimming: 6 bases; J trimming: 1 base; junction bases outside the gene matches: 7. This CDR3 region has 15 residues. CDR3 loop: CASRPSGGYNYGYTF. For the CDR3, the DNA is TGTGCCAGCAGACCCTCAGGGGGCTATAACTATGGCTACACCTTC. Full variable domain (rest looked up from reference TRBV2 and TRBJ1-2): EPEVTQTPSHQVTQMGQEVILRCVPISNHLYFYWYRQILGQKVEFLVSFYNNEISEKSEIFDDQFSVERPDGSNFTLKIRSTKLEDSAMYFCASRPSGGYNYGYTFGSGTRLTVV.

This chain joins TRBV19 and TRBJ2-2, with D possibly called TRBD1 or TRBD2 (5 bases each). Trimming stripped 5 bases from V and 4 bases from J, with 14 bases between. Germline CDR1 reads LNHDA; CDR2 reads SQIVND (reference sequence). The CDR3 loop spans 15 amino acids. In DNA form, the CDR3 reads TGTGCCAGTAGTCCCGGGACCCTGGGCACCGGGGAGCTGTTTTTT. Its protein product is CASSPGTLGTGELFF.

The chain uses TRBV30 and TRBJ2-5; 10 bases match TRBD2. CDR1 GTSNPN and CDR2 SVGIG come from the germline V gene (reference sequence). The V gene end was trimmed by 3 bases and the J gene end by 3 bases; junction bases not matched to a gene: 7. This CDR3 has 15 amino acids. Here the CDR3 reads CAWSGAGGSKETQYF. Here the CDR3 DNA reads TGTGCCTGGAGCGGAGCGGGAGGGTCAAAAGAGACCCAGTACTTC.

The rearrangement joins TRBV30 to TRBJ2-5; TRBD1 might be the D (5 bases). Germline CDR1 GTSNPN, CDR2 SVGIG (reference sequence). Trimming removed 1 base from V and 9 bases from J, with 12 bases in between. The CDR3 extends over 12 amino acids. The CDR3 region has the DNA TGTGCCTGGAGTGGGGGCCGAACGGCCCAGTACTTC. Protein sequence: CAWSGGRTAQYF.